The rows below give T cell receptor beta chains drawn from one sample of a study of T cells in Graves' hyperthyroidism and ophthalmopathy. Using its own MiXCR run on the multiplex PCR reads, TCRdb lists one record per CDR3 protein. Of 200,000 to 250,000 distinct CDR3 sequences in the sample, around 19% were seen once. Sequenced material: blood. Receptor source: a man in his forties with Graves' hyperthyroidism. CDR3s include the opening cysteine and the closing phenylalanine or tryptophan. D genes are given only for firm matches. A row's size may be missing; if present it is once, few, many or a size class.

v_call	j_call	d_call	cdr3_length	clone_size	cdr3_nt	cdr3_aa
TRBV27	TRBJ2-7	TRBD1	15	many	TGTGCCAGCAGCAAAACAGGGGGCGCGGTCTACGAGCAGTACTTC	CASSKTGGAVYEQYF
TRBV7-2	TRBJ2-5	NA	12	many	TGTGCCACCGGGGCTTACGGAGAGACCCAGTACTTC	CATGAYGETQYF
TRBV20-1	TRBJ2-1	NA	13	many	TGCAGCGTAGCGACAGAGCCCTACAATGAGCAGTTCTTC	CSVATEPYNEQFF
TRBV24-1	TRBJ2-6	NA	16	few	TGTGCCACCAGTGATAGCGACTACTCTGGGGCCAACGTCCTGACTTTC	CATSDSDYSGANVLTF
TRBV20-1	TRBJ2-2	NA	14	few	TGCAGTGCTAAGGACAGAACCCACACCGGGGAGCTGTTTTTT	CSAKDRTHTGELFF
TRBV12-3/TRBV12-4	TRBJ2-2	TRBD1	14	many	TGTGCCAGCAGTTCGACAGGGTTCACCGGGGAGCTGTTTTTT	CASSSTGFTGELFF
TRBV9	TRBJ2-3	NA	17	few	TGTGCCAGCAGCGTAGCGGGGGGCCCCCCCTACACAGATACGCAGTATTTT	CASSVAGGPPYTDTQYF
TRBV20-1	TRBJ2-7	NA	11	many	TGCAGTGCTTCGGACTTCTACGAGCAGTACTTC	CSASDFYEQYF
TRBV5-5	TRBJ2-1	TRBD1	14	NA	TGTGCCAGCAGCCTAGGACAGGGTATGGATGAGCAGTTCTTC	CASSLGQGMDEQFF
TRBV7-9	TRBJ1-1	NA	13	NA	TGTGCCAGCAGCTTAGGAGAGGGTTCAGAAGCTTTCTTT	CASSLGEGSEAFF
TRBV5-1	TRBJ2-3	TRBD1	14	many	TGCGCCAGCAGCTTACAGGGGGCATCAGATACGCAGTATTTT	CASSLQGASDTQYF
TRBV11-3	TRBJ2-1	NA	12	NA	TGTGCCAGCAGCTTGGGGTTCGTTGAGCAGTTCTTC	CASSLGFVEQFF
TRBV4-3	TRBJ1-1	NA	16	few	TGCGCCAGCAGCCAACAAGATATGGCGGGGGACACTGAAGCTTTCTTT	CASSQQDMAGDTEAFF
TRBV29-1	TRBJ2-7	NA	13	few	TGCAGCGTTGAAGCCCAAAGCTCCTACGAGCAGTACTTC	CSVEAQSSYEQYF
TRBV18	TRBJ1-2	TRBD1	15	many	TGTGCCAGCTCACCAGGGGGACAGGACCCCTATGGCTACACCTTC	CASSPGGQDPYGYTF
TRBV12-3/TRBV12-4	TRBJ2-1	NA	11	NA	TGTGCCAGCAGTTCGGCCAATGAGCAGTTCTTC	CASSSANEQFF
TRBV20-1	TRBJ2-1	TRBD2	14	NA	TGCAGTGCTAGTGGGACTAGCGGGATCACTGAGCAGTTCTTC	CSASGTSGITEQFF
TRBV20-1	TRBJ1-1	TRBD1	13	many	TGCAGTGCTTGGGACAGCGGTAGCACTGAAGCTTTCTTT	CSAWDSGSTEAFF
TRBV28	TRBJ1-2	TRBD1	15	many	TGTGCCAGCAGCCCGGCGATGGACAGGGGGCTCGGCTACACCTTC	CASSPAMDRGLGYTF
TRBV12-3/TRBV12-4	TRBJ1-2	NA	12	many	TGTGCCAGCAGCCCCGGTATCAAAGGCTACACCTTC	CASSPGIKGYTF
TRBV4-2	TRBJ2-2	NA	15	many	TGTGCCAGCAGCCAAGATCCGGGAGACACCGGGGAGCTGTTTTTT	CASSQDPGDTGELFF
TRBV4-1	TRBJ2-2	NA	16	NA	TGCGCCAGCAGCCAAGTACAGGGTGGGGACACCGGGGAGCTGTTTTTT	CASSQVQGGDTGELFF
TRBV20-1	TRBJ2-2	NA	14	many	TGCAGTGCTAGAGATTTGGGGGTCACCGGGGAGCTGTTTTTT	CSARDLGVTGELFF
TRBV29-1	TRBJ2-1	TRBD1	13	many	TGCAGCGTCCGCGCGGGACAGGGGAGTGAGCAGTTCTTC	CSVRAGQGSEQFF
TRBV7-6	TRBJ1-1	NA	14	many	TGTGCCAGCAGCTTAGGAATGGGGGCACCTGAAGCTTTCTTT	CASSLGMGAPEAFF
TRBV9	TRBJ1-6	NA	16	NA	TGTGCCAGCAGCGGACGCCATGGGGCGGATAATTCACCCCTCCACTTT	CASSGRHGADNSPLHF
TRBV6-2/TRBV6-3	TRBJ2-3	NA	13	few	TGTGCCAGCACTAGGGAGCCCGTAGATACGCAGTATTTT	CASTREPVDTQYF
TRBV28	TRBJ2-1	NA	11	many	TGTGCCAGCAGTACGTACAATGAGCAGTTCTTC	CASSTYNEQFF
TRBV6-1	TRBJ2-5	NA	15	many	TGTGCCAGCAGTGACCGGACGGGACGCCAAGAGACCCAGTACTTC	CASSDRTGRQETQYF
TRBV9	TRBJ2-7	NA	15	many	TGTGCCAGCAGCGTAGGTTGGGGAACCTCCTACGAGCAGTACTTC	CASSVGWGTSYEQYF
TRBV20-1	TRBJ2-7	TRBD2	14	many	TGCAGTGCTAGGAGAGGCGGGGGGTTTTACGAGCAGTACTTC	CSARRGGGFYEQYF
TRBV10-3	TRBJ1-1	NA	11	many	TGTGCCATCAGTGGGGAGGGTGCAGCTTTCTTT	CAISGEGAAFF
TRBV10-3	TRBJ1-6	NA	13	many	TGTGCCATCAGTGAGTCGGGAAACTCACCCCTCCACTTT	CAISESGNSPLHF
TRBV10-2	TRBJ1-5	NA	15	NA	TGCGCCAGCAGGGTTTCCGGGGGTCCAAATCAGCCCCAGCATTTT	CASRVSGGPNQPQHF
TRBV5-8	TRBJ1-2	NA	16	few	TGTGCCAGCAGCTTGGGGGGGAATATAGCTAACTATGGCTACACCTTC	CASSLGGNIANYGYTF
TRBV19	TRBJ1-5	TRBD1	14	few	TGTGCCAGTAGTGCAGACAGGGGGTTACAGCCCCAGCATTTT	CASSADRGLQPQHF
TRBV6-4	TRBJ2-2	TRBD2	15	NA	TGTGCCATTCCGACGACTAGCCTGAACACCGGGGAGCTGTTTTTT	CAIPTTSLNTGELFF
TRBV2	TRBJ2-7	NA	15	many	TGTGCCAGCAGTGAAATCTCGGACGGACACTACAGGCAGTACTTC	CASSEISDGHYRQYF
TRBV2	TRBJ2-7	TRBD1	12	many	TGTGCCAGCAGGACAGGGTCCTACGAGCAGTACTTC	CASRTGSYEQYF
TRBV7-2	TRBJ1-5	NA	15	many	TGTGCCAGCAGCCTAACAGGGTTAAGCAATCAGCCCCAGCATTTT	CASSLTGLSNQPQHF
TRBV14	TRBJ2-3	TRBD1	13	NA	TGTGCCAGCAGCCGGGGACAGCAAGATACGCAGTATTTT	CASSRGQQDTQYF
TRBV9	TRBJ1-1	TRBD1	15	many	TGTGCCAGCAGCCCATCGACAGGGCTCGGAACTGAAGCTTTCTTT	CASSPSTGLGTEAFF
TRBV9	TRBJ2-5	NA	16	many	TGTGCCAGCAGCGTACGGGGGTCCGGGGGAGGAGAGACCCAGTACTTC	CASSVRGSGGGETQYF
TRBV20-1	TRBJ1-1	NA	12	NA	TGCAGTGCGGTGGGGACTTACACTGAAGCTTTCTTT	CSAVGTYTEAFF
TRBV2	TRBJ2-7	NA	12	many	TGTGCCAGCAGTAGGACATGGGACGAGCAGTACTTC	CASSRTWDEQYF
TRBV2	TRBJ2-7	TRBD2	15	many	TGTGCCAGCAGTCAACTAGCGGGGGGACCCTACGAGCAGTACTTC	CASSQLAGGPYEQYF
TRBV11-2	TRBJ2-3	TRBD1	16	many	TGTGCCAGCAGCTTAGGAACAGGGGGCGCGGTAGATACGCAGTATTTT	CASSLGTGGAVDTQYF
TRBV5-1	TRBJ1-1	NA	14	many	TGCGCCAGCAGCTTGGGACGGATGAGCACTGAAGCTTTCTTT	CASSLGRMSTEAFF
TRBV11-2	TRBJ2-2	NA	14	many	TGTGCCAGCAGCGGGGAAAGATCGACCGGGGAGCTGTTTTTT	CASSGERSTGELFF
TRBV5-5	TRBJ1-1	NA	14	NA	TGTGCCAGCAGCGGTGACTGGGCTGGGACTGAAGCTTTCTTT	CASSGDWAGTEAFF
TRBV7-9	TRBJ1-1	NA	13	many	TGTGCCAGCAGCACCGGACAGAGCCTGGGGGCTTTCTTT	CASSTGQSLGAFF
TRBV6-1	TRBJ1-1	NA	13	few	TGTGCCAGCAGTGAAGTTAGTGACACTGAAGCTTTCTTT	CASSEVSDTEAFF
TRBV5-1	TRBJ1-4	TRBD1	15	few	TGCGCCAGCAGCGCAGGACAGGGTGTAGATGAAAAACTGTTTTTT	CASSAGQGVDEKLFF
TRBV6-1	TRBJ2-7	NA	15	NA	TGTGCCAGCAGGCTAGACAGACACTCAAACTACGAGCAGTACTTC	CASRLDRHSNYEQYF
TRBV20-1	TRBJ2-3	NA	13	many	TGCAGTGCTAGCGGGACTAGCACAGATACGCAGTATTTT	CSASGTSTDTQYF
TRBV5-6	TRBJ2-2	TRBD1	15	few	TGTGCCAGCAGCACAGGGGGCCGTCGGGGCGGGGAGCTGTTTTTT	CASSTGGRRGGELFF